This TCR beta chain comes out of a study of cytomegalovirus exposure and HLA in healthy donors. Findings and caveats of the study: A later analysis found most CMV-associated TCR beta chains apparently HLA-restricted.

This CDR3 is 14 amino acids long. Germline CDR1 is MNHNS and CDR2 is SASEGT. Trimming removed 3 bases from V and 2 bases from J, with 11 bases in between. The PCR ran on 60 Vbeta and 13 Jbeta primers. Here immunoSEQ multiplex PCR was the method, and the copy in TCRdb shows in-frame clones only, minus some. The sample includes some 200,000 clones, around four fifths of them seen just once. Of note for this clone: The target antigen is unknown.

The sequencing sample was made of PBMCs. This chain connects TRBV6-1 to TRBJ2-7, with D perhaps TRBD1 (5 bases). The receptor was isolated from a woman under 30 in good health and CMV-seronegative. CDR3 residues: CASSEGLGAYEQYF. The CDR3 coding sequence is TGTGCCAGCAGTGAGGGGCTGGGTGCCTACGAGCAGTACTTC.